This TCR beta chain was sequenced during a study of blood T cell repertoires in COVID-19. About the research overall: Samples of COVID-19 (acute and convalescent) were obtained from the United States, Italy and Spain. T cells, B-cell-depleted T cells, or PBMCs supplied cDNA or gDNA.

In the authors' methods: From reference gene primer amplification, estimates of nucleated cell counts were derived. Profiling relied on immunoSEQ multiplex PCR, and the TCRdb table lists in-frame clones only, not all of them. V and J calls and clone size are given by that table; D and trimming were obtained from the DNA. Altogether approximately 350,000 clones are present, 80% to 90% being singletons, with the ten largest covering about 7%. The Seattle site enrolled patients during active infection and followed them longitudinally. Germline assignment: CDR1 SGHRS and CDR2 YFSETQ. CDR3 length: 14 amino acids. With 4 bases removed from V and 1 base from J, the gap between germline ends came to 11 bases.

Material for sequencing was peripheral blood. The rearrangement links TRBV5-1 to TRBJ2-5; D is possibly TRBD2 (6 bases). The sequence was obtained from a woman aged 60 to 75 with COVID-19, enrolled during active disease. Here the CDR3 reads CASSLFGSQETQYF. CDR3 in DNA: TGCGCCAGCAGCCTCTTCGGGAGCCAAGAGACCCAGTACTTC.